The clone carrying this T cell receptor (beta chain) was observed at least ten times. The CDR3 covers 12 residues. CDR1 is DFQATT, CDR2 SNEGSKA, per germline (reference sequence). Deletions cut 7 bases from V and 5 bases from J, with 12 bases between. Stable hyperthyroidism was defined by absence of ophthalmopathy within 18 months of follow-up. The diagnostic workup employed clinical symptoms, serum thyroxine, TRAb, thyroid ultrasound and orbital computed tomography. The data stem from a study of Graves' ophthalmopathy and Graves' hyperthyroidism. RNA transcripts provided the template for amplifying TCR beta CDR3 regions. HTBI primers were used in a first-round RT-PCR, which preceded a second-round multiplex PCR. TCRdb independently ran MiXCR on the multiplex PCR reads; one entry per CDR3 protein. The sample carries roughly 610,000 distinct CDR3 sequences, 22% recorded once.

Sequencing input: peripheral blood. The clonotype originates from a woman between 18 and 29 years old with stable Graves' hyperthyroidism. Some clones in this sample may be carry-over from other donors' samples. The gene calls are TRBV20-1 and TRBJ1-5; D may be TRBD1 (6 bases). The DNA of the CDR3 is TGCAGTGTCGGACAGCGCCATCAGCCCCAGCATTTT. This sequence encodes CSVGQRHQPQHF.